The present entry profiles one T cell receptor beta chain with its context. Its target is unknown. PCR used 60 Vbeta primers and 13 Jbeta primers. This table comes from immunoSEQ multiplex PCR, and its TCRdb copy is limited to in-frame clones, with some not included. In the table there are 150,000 to 200,000 clones, 70% to 90% of which are singletons. This sample stems from a study of cytomegalovirus exposure and HLA in healthy donors. Overall study: Earlier, some 180 million T cells were analyzed, and more than 100 million unique TCR beta sequences were found among them. Regarding the study as a whole: According to the study, some 160 TCR beta chains were cytomegalovirus-associated. Later analysis identified several of the most significant clusters that appeared linked to common viral pathogens.

Whereas donors were nominally healthy upon sampling, unrecorded immune exposures were probable. The receptor was isolated from a man between 18 and 35 years old in good health and CMV-seropositive. Sequences were obtained from PBMCs.

The CDR3 sequence: CASSALDTGELFF. DNA of the CDR3: TGTGCCAGCAGTGCCCTAGACACCGGGGAGCTGTTTTTT. This chain joins TRBV6-4 and TRBJ2-2; no reliable D call. Germline V gene data show CDR1 as MRHNA and CDR2 as SNTAGT. CDR3 length: 13 amino acids. V lost 4 bases, J lost 3 bases, and 6 bases lay in between.